These T cell receptor beta chains were read from a single sample in a study of blood T cells in healthy people across ages. TCRdb passed the 5' RACE reads through MiXCR, listing each CDR3 protein once. The table shows fewer than 2,000,000 distinct CDR3 sequences, with roughly 43% occurring only once. Sequencing was done on a sample of blood. These receptor sequences come from a human donor in good health. The CDR3 runs from the conserved cysteine through the conserved F or W. Each record gives: D gene, clone size, V gene, J gene, CDR3 protein, CDR3 DNA. The D gene is left open where the match is weak. The size field is filled for only some rows; it gives once, few, many or a size class.

D: -; size: -; V: TRBV4-3; J: TRBJ2-3; CDR3: CASSQRDGSTDTQYF; DNA: TGCGCCAGCAGCCAACGGGACGGATCCACAGATACGCAGTATTTT
D: -; size: -; V: TRBV5-1; J: TRBJ1-1; CDR3: CASSLKSDFDTEAFF; DNA: TGCGCCAGCAGCTTGAAAAGTGACTTCGACACTGAAGCTTTCTTT
D: TRBD1; size: -; V: TRBV7-2; J: TRBJ1-1; CDR3: CAGTQYRGNTEAFF; DNA: TGTGCCGGCACCCAATACAGGGGGAACACTGAAGCTTTCTTT
D: TRBD2; size: -; V: TRBV27; J: TRBJ2-3; CDR3: CASSLLPRTSGGLDTQYF; DNA: TGTGCCAGCAGTTTATTACCCAGGACTAGCGGGGGGTTAGATACGCAGTATTTT
D: TRBD1; size: few; V: TRBV6-5; J: TRBJ1-3; CDR3: CASRRRTGSGNTIYF; DNA: TGTGCCAGCAGACGAAGGACAGGGTCTGGAAACACCATATATTTT
D: TRBD2; size: few; V: TRBV4-3; J: TRBJ2-7; CDR3: CASSQVAGVNYEQYF; DNA: TGCGCCAGCAGCCAGGTAGCGGGGGTAAACTACGAGCAGTACTTC
D: -; size: once; V: TRBV2; J: TRBJ2-3; CDR3: CASALQSASTDTQYF; DNA: TGTGCCAGCGCCTTACAGTCAGCTAGCACAGATACGCAGTATTTT
D: -; size: many; V: TRBV20-1; J: TRBJ2-3; CDR3: CSANLRDTQYF; DNA: TGCAGTGCAAACTTACGGGATACGCAGTATTTT
D: TRBD1; size: few; V: TRBV20-1; J: TRBJ2-3; CDR3: CSAPGTGALDTQYF; DNA: TGCAGTGCCCCTGGGACAGGGGCCCTAGATACGCAGTATTTT
D: -; size: few; V: TRBV11-1; J: TRBJ2-4; CDR3: CASSLHRQNIQYF; DNA: TGTGCCAGCAGCTTGCATCGACAAAACATTCAGTACTTC
D: -; size: -; V: TRBV6-1; J: TRBJ1-1; CDR3: CAGRATGSEAFF; DNA: TGTGCCGGCAGAGCGACAGGATCTGAAGCTTTCTTT
D: -; size: -; V: TRBV29-1; J: TRBJ2-5; CDR3: CSAGRGAEETQYF; DNA: TGCAGCGCGGGCAGAGGAGCCGAAGAGACCCAGTACTTC
D: TRBD2; size: -; V: TRBV7-3; J: TRBJ2-1; CDR3: CARSRTSGSNEQFF; DNA: TGTGCCCGCAGTCGGACTAGCGGGTCGAATGAGCAGTTCTTC
D: -; size: few; V: TRBV7-2; J: TRBJ2-7; CDR3: CASSLARTLYEQYF; DNA: TGTGCCAGCAGCTTAGCAAGGACACTATACGAGCAGTACTTC
D: TRBD1; size: many; V: TRBV5-1; J: TRBJ1-5; CDR3: CASSLGTGSNQPQHF; DNA: TGTGCCAGCAGCTTAGGGACAGGGAGCAATCAGCCCCAGCATTTT
D: -; size: -; V: TRBV4-3; J: TRBJ1-2; CDR3: CASSQFKGVRSGGYTF; DNA: TGCGCCAGCAGCCAATTCAAGGGGGTCCGATCAGGAGGCTACACCTTC
D: -; size: -; V: TRBV9; J: TRBJ1-6; CDR3: CASSPQLRGLTYNSPLHF; DNA: TGTGCCAGCAGCCCCCAACTTCGGGGGTTGACCTATAATTCACCCCTCCACTTT
D: TRBD2; size: few; V: TRBV15; J: TRBJ2-3; CDR3: CATSRHTAGASTDTQYF; DNA: TGTGCCACCAGCAGGCACACAGCGGGGGCCTCCACAGATACGCAGTATTTT
D: -; size: few; V: TRBV4-1; J: TRBJ1-1; CDR3: CASSQYWETEAFF; DNA: TGCGCCAGCAGCCAATATTGGGAGACTGAAGCTTTCTTT
D: TRBD2; size: -; V: TRBV7-3; J: TRBJ2-3; CDR3: CASSPSGVGTDTQYF; DNA: TGTGCCAGCAGCCCTAGCGGGGTTGGCACAGATACGCAGTATTTT
D: TRBD2; size: -; V: TRBV10-3; J: TRBJ2-7; CDR3: CAASGGNSGEQYF; DNA: TGTGCCGCTAGCGGGGGGAACAGCGGCGAGCAGTACTTC
D: -; size: once; V: TRBV2; J: TRBJ2-3; CDR3: CASRLPTETYEQYF; DNA: TGTGCCAGCAGACTCCCGACAGAAACCTACGAGCAGTATTTT
D: TRBD1; size: -; V: TRBV7-9; J: TRBJ2-7; CDR3: CASSLPAGTGSSYEQYF; DNA: TGTGCCAGCAGCTTACCGGCCGGGACAGGTAGCTCCTACGAGCAGTACTTC
D: -; size: few; V: TRBV12-3/TRBV12-4; J: TRBJ2-3; CDR3: CASGVQATVDTQYF; DNA: TGTGCCAGCGGCGTGCAAGCCACGGTGGATACGCAGTATTTT
D: -; size: few; V: TRBV20-1; J: TRBJ2-1; CDR3: CSASEGSYNEQFF; DNA: TGCAGTGCTAGCGAGGGGTCCTACAATGAGCAGTTCTTC
D: -; size: few; V: TRBV7-2; J: TRBJ2-1; CDR3: CASSLFRGNEQFF; DNA: TGTGCCAGCAGTTTATTCAGGGGAAATGAGCAGTTCTTC
D: TRBD1; size: few; V: TRBV28; J: TRBJ2-3; CDR3: CASSNHRGQGTDTQYF; DNA: TGTGCCAGCAGTAATCACAGGGGGCAAGGCACAGATACGCAGTATTTT
D: -; size: few; V: TRBV6-5; J: TRBJ2-1; CDR3: CASSPGGSPYNEQFF; DNA: TGTGCCAGCAGCCCCGGGGGAAGTCCCTACAATGAGCAGTTCTTC
D: -; size: -; V: TRBV7-7; J: TRBJ2-7; CDR3: CAGSLGDGPTYEQYF; DNA: TGTGCCGGCAGCTTAGGGGACGGGCCCACCTACGAGCAGTACTTC
D: -; size: -; V: TRBV24-1; J: TRBJ2-5; CDR3: CATSDALSRETQYF; DNA: TGTGCCACCAGTGATGCCCTGTCGAGGGAGACCCAGTACTTC
D: -; size: few; V: TRBV4-3; J: TRBJ2-1; CDR3: CASSHLSASYNEQFF; DNA: TGCGCCAGCAGCCACCTCTCGGCTTCCTACAATGAGCAGTTCTTC
D: -; size: few; V: TRBV10-3; J: TRBJ2-7; CDR3: CAISAAQTLRDEQYF; DNA: TGTGCCATCAGTGCGGCACAGACGCTTCGGGACGAGCAGTACTTC
D: -; size: -; V: TRBV4-2; J: TRBJ2-1; CDR3: CASSQDGVSEQFF; DNA: TGTGCCAGCAGCCAAGACGGCGTCTCGGAGCAGTTCTTC
D: -; size: -; V: TRBV7-8; J: TRBJ2-1; CDR3: CASSLVSGTSNEQFF; DNA: TGTGCCAGCAGCTTAGTTTCCGGGACATCCAATGAGCAGTTCTTC
D: -; size: -; V: TRBV29-1; J: TRBJ1-1; CDR3: CSAYRAGSEAFF; DNA: TGCAGCGCCTACAGGGCGGGGAGTGAAGCTTTCTTT
D: TRBD1; size: few; V: TRBV15; J: TRBJ1-2; CDR3: CATSRTGRSDGYTF; DNA: TGTGCCACCAGCCGGACAGGAAGGTCTGACGGCTACACCTTC
D: -; size: -; V: TRBV9; J: TRBJ1-2; CDR3: CASSVGGLVGYTF; DNA: TGTGCCAGCAGCGTAGGGGGGCTGGTTGGCTACACCTTC
D: TRBD1; size: -; V: TRBV27; J: TRBJ2-1; CDR3: CASSPSDRTYREFF; DNA: TGTGCCAGCAGCCCATCGGACAGGACCTACCGTGAGTTCTTC
D: -; size: many; V: TRBV29-1; J: TRBJ1-2; CDR3: CSVEGGDGYTF; DNA: TGCAGCGTTGAAGGAGGGGATGGCTACACCTTC